This T cell receptor gamma chain was recorded in a study of Vδ1+ human thymocytes. The study, taken as a whole, reports: Around 18% of thymic delta-chain sequences were Vdelta2, with few Vdelta3, unlike blood Vdelta1+ controls. Thymic TRG and TRD repertoires appeared highly polyclonal.

Of note for this clone: Its cognate antigen is unknown.

The sorted cells were CD3+ Vdelta1+ Vdelta2- thymocytes from alphabeta-depleted thymus. RNA was extracted from the cells and then reverse transcribed. Pooled V-gene forward primers with one constant-region reverse primer generated the CDR3 amplicons by multiplex PCR. TCRdb applied CATT to the multiplex PCR reads for clone calling. In the table there are several thousand gamma-chain clones, roughly 40% of which are singletons. V was pared by 0 bases and J by 7 bases, with 6 bases of the junction left unmatched. CDR3 length equals 13 residues. Germline V lookup: CDR1 GITISATS, CDR2 ISYDGTV (reference sequence).

The rearrangement links TRGV9 to TRGJ1 or TRGJ2. The J gene, not given by TCRdb, was assigned here from a germline match of the nucleotide sequence. The sample was Vdelta1+ gamma-delta thymocytes from the thymus. The subset: FACS-sorted CD3+ TCRalphabeta- TCRVdelta1+ TCRVdelta2- thymocytes. The clonotype originates from a boy younger than two who had congenital heart surgery. CDR3 residues: CALWEVICYKKLF. The CDR3 nucleotides are TGTGCCTTGTGGGAGGTGATCTGCTATAAGAAACTCTTT.